The rows below give T cell receptor beta chains drawn from one sample of a study of OX40 agonist ivuxolimab in advanced cancers. Clones were read by immunoSEQ multiplex PCR, and TCRdb kept only the in-frame ones, dropping some. The sample has approximately 100,000 clones, 90% seen once. The sequencing used CD4+ or CD8+ T cells sorted from blood, collected in a trial of the OX40 agonist ivuxolimab. These receptor sequences come from an adult with an advanced solid tumor such as melanoma, head and neck, liver or kidney cancer. Each CDR3 is given with its conserved first and last residue. Fields, in order: J gene, clone size, D gene, V gene, CDR3 DNA, CDR3 protein. The D gene is left open where the match is weak. A row's size may be missing; if present it is once, few, many or a size class.

>TRBJ2-3|once|-|TRBV4-3
TGCGCCAGCAGCCCGACTAGTCTGAATACGCAGTATTTT
CASSPTSLNTQYF
>TRBJ2-2|-|TRBD2|TRBV10-3
TGTGCCATCGGGTCCACTAGCGGTCCTCACACCGGGGAGCTGTTTTTT
CAIGSTSGPHTGELFF
>TRBJ2-7|-|TRBD2|TRBV18
TGTGCCAGCTCACCACCGGTGGGACTAGCTCACGAGCAGTACTTC
CASSPPVGLAHEQYF
>TRBJ2-7|-|TRBD2|TRBV18
TGTGCCAGCTCACCACGTTTCGGCGGGAGCTCCTACGAGCAGTACTTC
CASSPRFGGSSYEQYF
>TRBJ2-3|-|-|TRBV27
TGTGCCAGCATCAAGGCAGGCACAGATACGCAGTATTTT
CASIKAGTDTQYF
>TRBJ2-2|-|TRBD2|TRBV5-1
TGCGCCAGCAGCCAATCGACTAGCGGGAACACCGGGGAGCTGTTTTTT
CASSQSTSGNTGELFF
>TRBJ1-2|-|TRBD1|TRBV25-1
TGTGCCAGCAGCACGACAGGGTCGATTGTGAGTACCTTC
CASSTTGSIVSTF
>TRBJ2-5|-|-|TRBV11-3
TGTGCCGGAAGTAGGGGGTCTTCAGAGACCCAGTACTTC
CAGSRGSSETQYF
>TRBJ2-6|-|TRBD1|TRBV18
TGTGCCAGCCCAAGCCAAATGGGACAGGCGATCTCTGGGGCCAACGTCCTGACTTTC
CASPSQMGQAISGANVLTF
>TRBJ2-7|-|-|TRBV7-2
TGTGCCAGCAGCACTCGACTGAGCACCTACGAGCAGTACTTC
CASSTRLSTYEQYF
>TRBJ1-2|-|-|TRBV6-4
TGTGCCAGTCGGGCGGCTCATCTGGGGAACTATGGCTACACCTTC
CASRAAHLGNYGYTF
>TRBJ1-1|-|-|TRBV5-6
TGTGCCAGCAGCCGACAGTTGAACACTGAAGCTTTCTTT
CASSRQLNTEAFF
>TRBJ2-5|-|TRBD1|TRBV5-6
TGTGCCAGCAGCTTGGTGACAGGGCTGGAGACCCAGTACTTC
CASSLVTGLETQYF
>TRBJ1-2|-|-|TRBV7-2
TGTGCCAGCAGCCGCATATCGGGTTCCTCTAACTATGGCTACACCTTC
CASSRISGSSNYGYTF
>TRBJ2-1|-|TRBD1|TRBV6-5
TGTGCCAGCAGGGACAGGGGGGGTGGTGAGCAGTTCTTC
CASRDRGGGEQFF
>TRBJ2-7|-|-|TRBV28
TGTGCCAGCAGTCCACCCGGAAGGACCTACGAGCAGTACTTC
CASSPPGRTYEQYF
>TRBJ1-1|-|-|TRBV20-1
TGCAGTGCTATGCTGACCCTTGAAGCTTTCTTT
CSAMLTLEAFF
>TRBJ2-5|-|TRBD1|TRBV6-1
TGTGCCAGCAGCAGGGGGTCTTATGAGACCCAGTACTTC
CASSRGSYETQYF
>TRBJ1-1|-|-|TRBV10-3
TGTGCCATCAGTGAGCAGGGGAACACTGAAGCTTTCTTT
CAISEQGNTEAFF
>TRBJ1-5|-|-|TRBV6-6
TGTGCCAGCAGTCGGGGTGCCAAAGCTCGGACCCATTTT
CASSRGAKARTHF
>TRBJ1-6|-|TRBD1|TRBV4-3
TGCGCCAGCAGCCAGGATAGACAGGGTTCTTATAATTCACCCCTCCACTTT
CASSQDRQGSYNSPLHF
>TRBJ2-5|-|TRBD1|TRBV7-9
TGTGCCAGCAGCTTAGTCGACAGGGGTGAGACCCAGTACTTC
CASSLVDRGETQYF
>TRBJ2-5|-|-|TRBV6-5
TGTGCCAGCAGTCTCCGGGACTCAGGCGGGACCCAGTACTTC
CASSLRDSGGTQYF
>TRBJ2-3|-|TRBD1|TRBV7-9
TGTGCCAGCACCCCGACAGGGAGCACAGATACGCAGTATTTT
CASTPTGSTDTQYF
>TRBJ2-3|-|-|TRBV5-1
TGCGCCAGCGGGGACCTCACAGATACGCAGTATTTT
CASGDLTDTQYF
>TRBJ2-1|-|TRBD1|TRBV6-5
TGTGCCAGCAGTTACAGGAGACAGGGGGCGAATGAGCAGTTCTTC
CASSYRRQGANEQFF
>TRBJ2-7|-|TRBD1|TRBV5-6
TGTGCCCGCAGCGGGGGGACAGGGGGTGTATTCTATCTATCCTACGAGCAGTACTTC
CARSGGTGGVFYLSYEQYF
>TRBJ2-4|-|-|TRBV11-2
TGTGCCAGCAGCTTACGGGGAGCCAAAAACATTCAGTACTTC
CASSLRGAKNIQYF
>TRBJ2-1|-|-|TRBV15
TGTGCCACCAGCAGGGGGAGCTCCTACAATGAGCAGTTCTTC
CATSRGSSYNEQFF
>TRBJ2-5|-|-|TRBV7-6
TGTGCCAGCAGCTCCCCCCGGGAGCGAAAGACCCAGTACTTC
CASSSPRERKTQYF
>TRBJ2-7|-|-|TRBV7-2
TGTGCCAGCAGCATAGACCGCCTGTCCTACGAGCAGTACTTC
CASSIDRLSYEQYF
>TRBJ2-7|-|TRBD2|TRBV29-1
TGCAGCGTTAGACTAGCTGCACATTCCTACGAGCAGTACTTC
CSVRLAAHSYEQYF
>TRBJ1-5|-|-|TRBV7-2
TGTGCCAGCAGCTTTTTAAATCAGCCCCAGCATTTT
CASSFLNQPQHF
>TRBJ2-7|once|TRBD2|TRBV28
TGTGCCGTTCCGACCGGGACTAGCGGATACTACGAGCAGTACTTC
CAVPTGTSGYYEQYF
>TRBJ2-7|-|-|TRBV27
TGTGCCAGCAGTTTATTACCACAGGGCTTCGGCGAGCAGTACTTC
CASSLLPQGFGEQYF
>TRBJ1-5|-|-|TRBV7-9
TGTGCCAGTGAGTCGGGGGATCAGCCCCAGCATTTT
CASESGDQPQHF
>TRBJ2-1|-|-|TRBV5-1
TGCGCCAGCAGCTTGGCGGCTAGCTTGTACAATGAGCAGTTCTTC
CASSLAASLYNEQFF
>TRBJ2-5|-|TRBD2|TRBV5-1
TGCGCCAGCACCCCCCTGGCTTCTGCGGGAGCCGGGGAGACCCAGTACTTC
CASTPLASAGAGETQYF
>TRBJ2-2|-|TRBD2|TRBV11-2
TGTGCCAGCAGCTTAGGACTAGCGGACACCGGGGAGCTGTTTTTT
CASSLGLADTGELFF
>TRBJ2-1|-|-|TRBV5-1
TGCGCCAGCAGCATTAACAATGAGCAGTTCTTC
CASSINNEQFF
>TRBJ2-5|-|-|TRBV11-2
TGTGCCAGCAGCTTAGAGTCGGGGGAGCAAGAGACCCAGTACTTC
CASSLESGEQETQYF
>TRBJ2-2|-|TRBD2|TRBV5-1
TGCGCCAGCAGACTAGCGGGAGGGACGAACACCGGGGAGCTGTTTTTT
CASRLAGGTNTGELFF
>TRBJ2-1|-|TRBD2|TRBV27
TGTGCCAGCAGTTTAGGACTAGCGGGAGCATTTCTCAATGAGCAGTTCTTC
CASSLGLAGAFLNEQFF
>TRBJ1-5|once|TRBD1|TRBV5-6
TGTGCCAGCAGCTGGGGGACAGGGGACAATCAGCCCCAGCATTTT
CASSWGTGDNQPQHF
>TRBJ2-5|-|TRBD1|TRBV28
TGTGCCAGCAGTAAGGACAGGGGAAGTGGACAGACCCAGTACTTC
CASSKDRGSGQTQYF
>TRBJ1-2|-|-|TRBV18
TGTGCCAGCTCACCATTCCCCGACGCAATTACTGGGGGCTACACCTTC
CASSPFPDAITGGYTF